The 25 T cell receptor beta chains listed next were all sequenced from one sample in a study of read filtering for tumor transcriptome and immune sequencing. From roughly 0.4 ug of RNA, a library with molecular barcoded alpha/delta and beta/gamma adaptors was made. TCRdb reprocessed the reads via MiXCR and lists one record per CDR3 protein. The table includes 40,000 or so distinct CDR3 sequences, 10% to 15% detected once. Material: a population of CD138-negative cells sorted from bone marrow. Receptor source: a donor aged 40 or over with multiple myeloma.

Notes on this clonotype: A clone one base away is much larger, so this may be a read error. The conserved final phenylalanine or tryptophan is absent from the CDR3, which likely points to a read error. The genes are TRBV28 and TRBJ2-3; D unresolved. CDR3 size: 14 residues. Trimming left V 10 bases short and J 5 bases short, with 19 bases between. CDR1 and CDR2 (germline): MDHEN, SYDVKM. The CDR3 loop is CATSGPALGDTQYL. The DNA of the CDR3 is TGTGCCACCTCAGGACCGGCCCTGGGAGATACGCAGTATCTT.

This clonotype has a count of ten or more. This may stem from a read error, because a much larger clone lies one nucleotide away. The chain couples TRBV7-9 to TRBJ2-1; D unresolved. Germline CDR1 SEHNR, CDR2 FQNEAQ (reference sequence). This CDR3 spans 12 amino acids. CDR3 sequence reads: CASSLSNNGQFF. The DNA for the CDR3 is TGTGCCAGCAGCCTCTCTAACAATGGGCAGTTCTTC.

This clonotype came up many times. In nucleotides, the CDR3 is TGCAGTGCTAGAGCTCCGGGGTATGGCTACACCTTC. Translated: CSARAPGYGYTF. The J gene is TRBJ1-2, the V gene TRBV20-1, with no clear D. Deletions cut 1 base from V and 5 bases from J, with 8 bases between. The germline CDR1 and CDR2 sequences are DFQATT and SNEGSKA (reference sequence). This CDR3 is 12 amino acids long.

This clonotype occurred many times. The junction and the germline gene differ at one end; a read error may be behind it. J is TRBJ1-1 and V is TRBV9; tentative D call: TRBD1 (5 bases). The V gene's germline CDR1 is SGDLS and CDR2 YYNGEE. The CDR3 spans 13 residues. The CDR3 spells CASALAGTTEAVF. The CDR3 DNA is TGTGCCAGCGCACTAGCTGGGACCACCGAAGCTGTCTTT.

This clonotype has ten or more counts. The genes are TRBV20-1 and TRBJ2-1; D may be TRBD2 (6 bases). V lost 6 bases to trimming and J lost 5 bases, with 17 bases between them. This CDR3 region has 14 residues. CDR1 and CDR2 from the germline V gene are DFQATT and SNEGSKA (reference sequence). Here the CDR3 reads CSAFNPGGDNEQFF. The CDR3 bases are TGCAGTGCCTTCAACCCCGGCGGGGACAATGAGCAGTTCTTC.

In its sample, this clonotype was seen many times. This sequence joins TRBV7-2 and TRBJ2-2; D is unresolved. This CDR3 spans 12 amino acids. Germline V CDR1 and CDR2: SGHTA, FQGNSA. V lost 3 bases and J 7 bases, leaving 6 bases between the germline ends. Here the CDR3 reads CASSFIGGELFF. The CDR3 DNA follows: TGTGCCAGCAGCTTCATAGGCGGGGAGCTGTTTTTT.

V and J are TRBV7-9 and TRBJ2-1; 8 bases are a match to TRBD2. Trimming at V came to 6 bases and at J to 4 bases, leaving 5 bases not matched to a gene. The CDR3 has 14 residues. Germline V gene data show CDR1 as SEHNR and CDR2 as FQNEAQ (reference sequence). The CDR3 sequence: CASRESGGYNEQFF. As DNA, the CDR3 is TGTGCCAGCAGAGAGAGCGGGGGATACAATGAGCAGTTCTTC.

As regards this clonotype: Just one base apart from a much larger clone, this may be a read error. The V and J genes are TRBV28 and TRBJ2-5; no clear D gene. CDR1 and CDR2 from the germline V gene are MDHEN and SYDVKM. This CDR3 region has 14 residues. Here the CDR3 DNA reads TGTGCCGGCAGCTCCCAGTACCTCCAAGAGACCCAGTACTTC. Translating gives CAGSSQYLQETQYF.

In this sample, this clonotype turned up a few times. The chain has TRBV12-3 or TRBV12-4 and TRBJ1-3, with 7 bases that match TRBD1. This CDR3 comprises 13 residues. V gave up 5 bases and J gave up 3 bases; unmatched junction bases: 1. Written as DNA, the CDR3 is TGTGCCAGCAGTCGACAGGGTGGAAACACCATATATTTT. It is translated as CASSRQGGNTIYF.

In this sample, this clonotype turned up many times. The V call is TRBV18, the J call TRBJ2-2; D might be TRBD2 (5 bases). The CDR3 totals 15 residues. Trimming left V 1 base short and J 4 bases short, with 10 bases between. The germline gives CDR1 KGHSH, CDR2 LQKENI. The CDR3 loop is CASSPRGLGTGELFF. The CDR3 region has the DNA TGTGCCAGCTCACCACGCGGACTGGGCACCGGGGAGCTGTTTTTT.

This clonotype was observed at least ten times. The chain employs TRBV20-1 and TRBJ2-7; 8 bases fit TRBD1. CDR1 is DFQATT, CDR2 SNEGSKA, per germline (reference sequence). The trim removed 3 bases at V and 7 bases at J, leaving 8 bases unmatched. This CDR3 comprises 13 residues. The CDR3 is CSASQGAVREQYF. In nucleotides, the CDR3 is TGCAGTGCTAGTCAGGGGGCGGTGCGAGAGCAGTACTTC.

This chain uses TRBV10-3 with TRBJ2-1; TRBD2 aligns across 11 bases. CDR1 is ENHRY and CDR2 is SYGVKD in the germline V gene. V lost 4 bases, J lost 2 bases, and 10 bases stayed unmatched. The CDR3 length is 18 residues. Here the CDR3 DNA reads TGTGCCATCAGTGGGTCGACTAGCGGGGAGCCTACCTACAATGAGCAGTTCTTC. It specifies CAISGSTSGEPTYNEQFF.

Ten or more counts support this clonotype. The chain employs TRBV9 and TRBJ1-5; D remains ambiguous. V was pared by 2 bases and J by 7 bases, with 10 bases between. CDR1 and CDR2 (germline): SGDLS, YYNGEE. CDR3 length: 13 amino acids. The CDR3 is CASSVSPGQPQHF. CDR3 coding DNA: TGTGCCAGCAGCGTTTCCCCGGGGCAGCCCCAGCATTTT.

The sample holds one count of this clonotype. This may be a read error: a much more frequent sequence differs by one nucleotide. The chain has TRBV20-1 and TRBJ2-5; D unclear. The CDR3 consists of 10 residues. Trimming pared 3 bases from V and 7 bases from J, leaving 6 bases between. Looked up from germline, CDR1 is DFQATT and CDR2 is SNEGSKA (reference sequence). CDR3 DNA sequence: TGCAGTGCTAGTTGGGGGACCCAGTACTTC. This translates into CSASWGTQYF.

This clonotype was counted many times. V usage is TRBV20-1 and J usage is TRBJ2-7; D unclear. This CDR3 region has 15 residues. CDR1 is DFQATT and CDR2 is SNEGSKA in the germline V gene (reference sequence). Trimming cost V 0 bases and J 2 bases, with 14 bases left between them. CDR3 loop: CSARDWATSPYEQYF. The DNA of the CDR3 is TGCAGTGCTAGAGATTGGGCAACAAGTCCCTACGAGCAGTACTTC.

This clonotype showed up many times. The chain couples TRBV20-1 to TRBJ1-6, with D possibly TRBD1 on 5 matching bases. The CDR3 spans 13 residues. CDR1 is DFQATT, CDR2 SNEGSKA, per germline (reference sequence). The ends were cut back, 0 bases at V and 12 bases at J, with 12 bases in the middle. CDR3 nucleotides: TGCAGTGCTAGAGAAGAGTGGGGGAAACCCCTCCACTTT. Amino acid sequence: CSAREEWGKPLHF.

Points on this clonotype: A much larger clonotype is one base distant, so this may be a read error. This chain links TRBV5-1 with TRBJ2-2; 9 bases map to TRBD1. CDR1 and CDR2 from the germline V gene are SGHRS and YFSETQ. CDR3 length: 15 amino acids. CDR3 nucleotide sequence: TGCGCCAGCAGCTTGGGGACAGGGGTGATTGAGGAGCTGATTTTT. Its protein is CASSLGTGVIEELIF.

This clonotype was observed at least ten times. This chain uses TRBV15 with TRBJ2-5; tentative D call: TRBD1 (6 bases). Trimming removed 3 bases from V and 5 bases from J, with 13 bases in between. Germline V lookup: CDR1 LNHNV, CDR2 YYDKDF (reference sequence). The CDR3 runs 14 residues. Written as DNA, the CDR3 is TGTGCCACCAGCAGCCTACAGGGATTCGAGACCCAGTACTTC. Amino acid sequence: CATSSLQGFETQYF.

In its sample, this clonotype was seen many times. The J gene is TRBJ2-7, the V gene TRBV29-1; D unclear. There are 13 residues in the CDR3. CDR1 SQVTM and CDR2 ANQGSEA come from the germline V gene. Between the trimmed V and J ends, which lost 4 bases and 4 bases, there was a span of 14 bases. CDR3 bases: TGCAGCGTTGCCGGTGGAGAGGCTTACGAGCAGTACTTC. The encoded protein is CSVAGGEAYEQYF.

This clonotype turned up a few times. Since no conserved phenylalanine or tryptophan closes the CDR3, a read error is the likely cause. The limits of the CDR3 on the DNA are not certain, so only TCRdb's listed CDR3 is given. The V gene is TRBV12-3 or TRBV12-4, the J gene TRBJ2-1; no check of the table's D call, TRBD2, against the DNA was made. The CDR3 is 14 residues long, ends included. CDR3 protein: CASSSLAGGLNEFL.

This clonotype was observed at least ten times. The V and J genes are TRBV28 and TRBJ2-3; no reliable D call. CDR3 length: 14 amino acids. Trimming cost V 3 bases and J 1 base, with 8 bases left between them. CDR1 MDHEN and CDR2 SYDVKM come from the germline V gene. CDR3 sequence: CASSFLGGTDTQYF. The DNA for the CDR3 is TGTGCCAGCAGTTTTCTTGGGGGCACAGATACGCAGTATTTT.

This clonotype was counted only a few times. Given a much more abundant clone one base away, this may be a read error. In nucleotides, the CDR3 is TGCGCCAGCAGCTTTATTCCCTACGAGCAGTACTTC. It encodes CASSFIPYEQYF. V is TRBV5-1 and J is TRBJ2-7; D gene unclear. Germline V gene lookup returns CDR1 SGHRS and CDR2 YFSETQ. V was cut by 2 bases and J by 2 bases, with 5 bases left in between. CDR3 length: 12 residues. Together with reference TRBV5-1 and TRBJ2-7, the CDR3 gives the full variable domain: KAGVTQTPRYLIKTRGQQVTLSCSPISGHRSVSWYQQTPGQGLQFLFEYFSETQRNKGNFPGRFSGRQFSNSRSEMNVSTLELGDSALYLCASSFIPYEQYFGPGTRLTVT.

This clonotype was seen repeatedly, ten times or more. The chain links TRBV5-1 to TRBJ1-1; D gene ambiguous. The CDR3 runs 14 residues. Between the trimmed V and J ends, which lost 0 bases and 2 bases, there was a span of 8 bases. The germline V gene has CDR1 SGHRS and CDR2 YFSETQ. The CDR3 region is CASSLGHTNTEAFF. CDR3 in DNA: TGCGCCAGCAGCTTGGGACACACAAACACTGAAGCTTTCTTT.

This clonotype has ten or more counts. The chain recombines TRBV18 with TRBJ2-1; TRBD2 matches at 7 bases. The ends lost 3 bases at V and 0 bases at J; junction bases unmatched: 11. The CDR3 contains 18 residues. Germline V lookup: CDR1 KGHSH, CDR2 LQKENI. The CDR3 nucleotides read TGTGCCAGCTCACCGACAATTGGGGGGGTCGGCTCCTACAATGAGCAGTTCTTC. It translates to CASSPTIGGVGSYNEQFF.

The table lists this clonotype with a count of one. This likely reflects a read error, since a far larger clone is one base away. The J gene is TRBJ2-7, the V gene TRBV28, with 8 bases aligning to TRBD1. The length of the CDR3 is 13 residues. V lost 3 bases, J lost 7 bases, and 5 bases stayed unmatched. Per the germline V gene, CDR1 is MDHEN and CDR2 is SYDVKM. The CDR3 spells CASSFYRGNEQYF. As DNA, the CDR3 is TGTGCCAGCAGTTTTTACAGGGGGAATGAGCAGTACTTC. Using reference TRBV28 and TRBJ2-7 for the parts outside the CDR3, the full variable domain is DVKVTQSSRYLVKRTGEKVFLECVQDMDHENMFWYRQDPGLGLRLIYFSYDVKMKEKGDIPEGYSVSREKKERFSLILESASTNQTSMYLCASSFYRGNEQYFGPGTRLTVT.